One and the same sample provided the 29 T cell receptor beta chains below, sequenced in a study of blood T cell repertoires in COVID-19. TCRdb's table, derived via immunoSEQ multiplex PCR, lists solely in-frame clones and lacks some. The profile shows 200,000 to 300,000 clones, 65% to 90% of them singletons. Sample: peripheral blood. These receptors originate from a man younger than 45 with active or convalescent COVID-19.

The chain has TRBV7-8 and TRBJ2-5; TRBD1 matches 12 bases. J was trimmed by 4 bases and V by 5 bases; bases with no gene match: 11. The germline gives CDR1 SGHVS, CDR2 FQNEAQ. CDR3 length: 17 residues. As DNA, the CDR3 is TGTGCCAGCAGCCAAGGTGTCCCGGGACAGGGGGCAGAGACCCAGTACTTC. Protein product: CASSQGVPGQGAETQYF.

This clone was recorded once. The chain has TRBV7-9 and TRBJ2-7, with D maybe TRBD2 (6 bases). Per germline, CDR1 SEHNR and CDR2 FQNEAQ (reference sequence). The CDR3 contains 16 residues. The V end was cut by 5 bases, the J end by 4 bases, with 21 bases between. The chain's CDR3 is CASSNRGTPLFYEQYF. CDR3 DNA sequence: TGTGCCAGCAGCAATCGGGGGACTCCCCTTTTTTACGAGCAGTACTTC.

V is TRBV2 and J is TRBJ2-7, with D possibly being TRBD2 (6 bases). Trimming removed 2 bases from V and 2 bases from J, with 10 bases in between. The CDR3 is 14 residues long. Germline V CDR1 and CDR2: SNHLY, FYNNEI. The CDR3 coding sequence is TGTGCCAGCAGTGAATCGGGAGAAGCCTACGAGCAGTACTTC. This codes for CASSESGEAYEQYF.

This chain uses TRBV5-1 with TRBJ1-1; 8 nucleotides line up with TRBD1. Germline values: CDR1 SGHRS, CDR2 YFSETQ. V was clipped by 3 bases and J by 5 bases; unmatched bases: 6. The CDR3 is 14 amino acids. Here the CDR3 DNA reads TGCGCCAGCAGCTATGGACAGGGCCGAACTGAAGCTTTCTTT. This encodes CASSYGQGRTEAFF.

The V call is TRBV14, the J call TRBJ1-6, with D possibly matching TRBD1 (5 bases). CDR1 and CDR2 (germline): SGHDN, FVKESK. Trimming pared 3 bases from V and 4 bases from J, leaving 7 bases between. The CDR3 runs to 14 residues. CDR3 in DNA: TGTGCCAGCAGCCACAGACAGTATAATTCACCCCTCCACTTT. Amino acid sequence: CASSHRQYNSPLHF. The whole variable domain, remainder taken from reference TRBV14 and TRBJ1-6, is EAGVTQFPSHSVIEKGQTVTLRCDPISGHDNLYWYRRVMGKEIKFLLHFVKESKQDESGMPNNRFLAERTGGTYSTLKVQPAELEDSGVYFCASSHRQYNSPLHFGNGTRLTVT.

CDR3 in DNA: TGTGCCAGCAGTGAGCCAGTCCAAGAGACCCAGTACTTC. Its protein product is CASSEPVQETQYF. The chain combines TRBV25-1 with TRBJ2-5; D ambiguous. The CDR3 consists of 13 residues. The ends were cut back, 3 bases at V and 1 base at J, with 6 bases in the middle. Per the germline V gene, CDR1 is MGHDK and CDR2 is SYGVNS.

CDR3 coding DNA: TGTGCCAGCAGTGAATGGGTTAGCGTGTCAGATACGCAGTATTTT. This encodes CASSEWVSVSDTQYF. The chain carries TRBV25-1 and TRBJ2-3; maybe TRBD2 (5 bases). In germline, CDR1 is MGHDK, CDR2 SYGVNS. CDR3 length: 15 amino acids. V was cut by 1 base and J by 4 bases, with 12 bases left in between.

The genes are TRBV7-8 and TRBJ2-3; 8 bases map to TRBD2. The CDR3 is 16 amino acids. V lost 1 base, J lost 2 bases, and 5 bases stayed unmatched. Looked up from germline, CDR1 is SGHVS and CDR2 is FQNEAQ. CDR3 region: CASSLVAGGFTDTQYF. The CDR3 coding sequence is TGTGCCAGCAGCTTAGTCGCGGGGGGATTCACAGATACGCAGTATTTT.

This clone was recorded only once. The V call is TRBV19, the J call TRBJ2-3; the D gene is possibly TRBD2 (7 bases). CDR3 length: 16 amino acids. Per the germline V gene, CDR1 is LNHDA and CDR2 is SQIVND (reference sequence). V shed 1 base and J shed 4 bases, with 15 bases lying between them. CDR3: CASSIAPGGRADTQYF. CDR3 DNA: TGTGCCAGTAGTATAGCCCCCGGGGGGCGCGCAGATACGCAGTATTTT.

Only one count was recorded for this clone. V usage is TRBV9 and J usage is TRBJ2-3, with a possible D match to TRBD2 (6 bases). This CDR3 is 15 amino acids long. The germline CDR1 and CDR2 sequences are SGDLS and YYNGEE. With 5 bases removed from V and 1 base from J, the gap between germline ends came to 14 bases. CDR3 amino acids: CASRAGLMRTDTQYF. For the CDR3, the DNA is TGTGCCAGCAGGGCGGGGCTGATGCGCACAGATACGCAGTATTTT. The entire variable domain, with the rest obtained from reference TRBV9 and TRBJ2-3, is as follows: DSGVTQTPKHLITATGQRVTLRCSPRSGDLSVYWYQQSLDQGLQFLIQYYNGEERAKGNILERFSAQQFPDLHSELNLSSLELGDSALYFCASRAGLMRTDTQYFGPGTRLTVL.

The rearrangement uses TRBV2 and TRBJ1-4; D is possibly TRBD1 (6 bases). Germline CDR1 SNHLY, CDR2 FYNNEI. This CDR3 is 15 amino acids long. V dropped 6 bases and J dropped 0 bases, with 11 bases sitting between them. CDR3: CASRRQEATNEKLFF. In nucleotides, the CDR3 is TGTGCCAGCAGAAGACAGGAGGCAACTAATGAAAAACTGTTTTTT.

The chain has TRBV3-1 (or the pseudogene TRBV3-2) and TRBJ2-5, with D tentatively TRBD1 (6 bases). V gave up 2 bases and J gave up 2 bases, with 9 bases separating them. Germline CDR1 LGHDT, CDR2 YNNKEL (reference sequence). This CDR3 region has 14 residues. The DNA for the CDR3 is TGTGCCAGCAGCCAAAACAGGGCACAAGAGACCCAGTACTTC. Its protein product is CASSQNRAQETQYF.

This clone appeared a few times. The CDR3 DNA reads TGTGCCAGCAGTCGACAGGGTTCCGTTGGCACCGGGGAGCTGTTTTTT. Amino acid sequence: CASSRQGSVGTGELFF. The chain joins TRBV6-6 to TRBJ2-2, with 7 bases matching TRBD1. From germline, CDR1 is MNHNY and CDR2 SVGAGI (reference sequence). V trimming: 5 bases; J trimming: 4 bases; junction bases outside the gene matches: 10. This CDR3 has 16 amino acids.

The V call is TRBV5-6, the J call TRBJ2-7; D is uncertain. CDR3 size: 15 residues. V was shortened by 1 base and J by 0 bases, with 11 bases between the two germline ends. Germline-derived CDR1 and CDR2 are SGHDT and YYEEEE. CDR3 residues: CASSLMLQPSYEQYF. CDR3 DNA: TGTGCCAGCAGCTTGATGTTACAGCCCTCCTACGAGCAGTACTTC.

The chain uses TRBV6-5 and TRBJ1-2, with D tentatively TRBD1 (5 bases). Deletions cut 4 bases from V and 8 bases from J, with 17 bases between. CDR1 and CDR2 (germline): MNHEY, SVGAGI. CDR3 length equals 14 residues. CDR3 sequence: CASSSNTGFFGYTF. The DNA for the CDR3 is TGTGCCAGCAGTTCTAACACAGGTTTTTTCGGCTACACCTTC.

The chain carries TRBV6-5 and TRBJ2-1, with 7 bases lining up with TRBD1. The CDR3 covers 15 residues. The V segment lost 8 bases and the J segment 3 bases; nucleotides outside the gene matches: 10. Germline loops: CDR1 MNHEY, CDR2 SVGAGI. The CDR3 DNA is TGTGCCAGCTGCCCCAACCGGGACAGCTACAATGAGCAGTTCTTC. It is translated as CASCPNRDSYNEQFF.

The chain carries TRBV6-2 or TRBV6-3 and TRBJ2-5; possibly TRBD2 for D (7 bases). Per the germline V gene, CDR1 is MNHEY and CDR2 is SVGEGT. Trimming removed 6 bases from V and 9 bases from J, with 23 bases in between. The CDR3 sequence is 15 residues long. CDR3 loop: CASSPALGGAGAQYF. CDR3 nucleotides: TGTGCCAGCAGCCCTGCCCTTGGGGGGGCCGGGGCCCAGTACTTC.

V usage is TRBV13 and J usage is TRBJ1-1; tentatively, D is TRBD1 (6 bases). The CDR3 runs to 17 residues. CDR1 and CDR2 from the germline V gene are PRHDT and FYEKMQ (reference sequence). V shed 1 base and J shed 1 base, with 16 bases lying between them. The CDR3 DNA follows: TGTGCCAGCAGCTTAGTAACCGGGACACCAAAGAACACTGAAGCTTTCTTT. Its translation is CASSLVTGTPKNTEAFF.

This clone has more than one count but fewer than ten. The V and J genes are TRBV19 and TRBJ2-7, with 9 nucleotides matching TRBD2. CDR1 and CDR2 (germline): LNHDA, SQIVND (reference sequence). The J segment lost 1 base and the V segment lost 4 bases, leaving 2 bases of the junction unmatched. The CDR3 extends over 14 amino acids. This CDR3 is CASSNSGGSYEQYF. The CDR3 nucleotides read TGTGCCAGTAGTAATAGCGGGGGTTCCTACGAGCAGTACTTC.

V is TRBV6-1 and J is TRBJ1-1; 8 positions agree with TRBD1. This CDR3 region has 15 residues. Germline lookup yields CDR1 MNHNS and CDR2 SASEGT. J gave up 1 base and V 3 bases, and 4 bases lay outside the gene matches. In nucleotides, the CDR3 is TGTGCCAGCAGTGATCCAGGACAGGGGAACACTGAAGCTTTCTTT. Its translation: CASSDPGQGNTEAFF.

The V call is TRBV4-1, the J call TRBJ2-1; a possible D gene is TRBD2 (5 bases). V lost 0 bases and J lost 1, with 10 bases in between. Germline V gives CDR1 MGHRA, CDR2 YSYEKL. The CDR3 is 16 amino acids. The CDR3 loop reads CASSQEDSLSYNEQFF. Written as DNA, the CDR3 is TGCGCCAGCAGCCAAGAGGACTCACTATCCTACAATGAGCAGTTCTTC.

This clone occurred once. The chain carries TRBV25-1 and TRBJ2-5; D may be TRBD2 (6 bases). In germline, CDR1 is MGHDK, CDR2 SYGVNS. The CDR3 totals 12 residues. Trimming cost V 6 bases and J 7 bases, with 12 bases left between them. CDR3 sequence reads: CASRWGEGTQYF. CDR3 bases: TGTGCCAGCAGGTGGGGGGAAGGGACCCAGTACTTC.

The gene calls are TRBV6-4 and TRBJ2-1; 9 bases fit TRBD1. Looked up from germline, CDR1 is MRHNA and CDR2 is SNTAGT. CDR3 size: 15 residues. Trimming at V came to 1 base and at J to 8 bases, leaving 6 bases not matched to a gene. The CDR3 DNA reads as TGTGCCAGCAGTGACTTGGGACAGGGTGTCTATGAGCAGTTCTTC. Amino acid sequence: CASSDLGQGVYEQFF.

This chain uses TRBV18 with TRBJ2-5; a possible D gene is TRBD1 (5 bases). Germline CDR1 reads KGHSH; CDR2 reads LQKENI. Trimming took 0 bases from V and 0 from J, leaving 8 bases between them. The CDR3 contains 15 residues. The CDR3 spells CASSPPGRDQETQYF. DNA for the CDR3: TGTGCCAGCTCACCACCGGGCAGGGACCAAGAGACCCAGTACTTC.

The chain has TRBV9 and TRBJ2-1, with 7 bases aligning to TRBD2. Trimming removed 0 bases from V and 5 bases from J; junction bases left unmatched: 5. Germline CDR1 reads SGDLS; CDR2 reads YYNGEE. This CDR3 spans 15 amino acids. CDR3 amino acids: CASSVDVAGDNEQFF. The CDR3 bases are TGTGCCAGCAGCGTAGACGTAGCGGGCGACAATGAGCAGTTCTTC.

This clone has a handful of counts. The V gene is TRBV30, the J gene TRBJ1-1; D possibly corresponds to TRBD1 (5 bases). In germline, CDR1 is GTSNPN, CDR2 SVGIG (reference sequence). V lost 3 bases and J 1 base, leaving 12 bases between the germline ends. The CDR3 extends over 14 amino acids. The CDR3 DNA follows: TGTGCCTGGAGGCAGGGCATCTCGAACACTGAAGCTTTCTTT. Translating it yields CAWRQGISNTEAFF.

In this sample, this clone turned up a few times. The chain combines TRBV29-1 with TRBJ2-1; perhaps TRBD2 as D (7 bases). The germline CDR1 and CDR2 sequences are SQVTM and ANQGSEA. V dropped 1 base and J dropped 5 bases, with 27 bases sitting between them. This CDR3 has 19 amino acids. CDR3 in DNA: TGCAGCGTTGAAGGAGGGCTGGGAGGGGGTCTAGCGTTGGACAATGAGCAGTTCTTC. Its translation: CSVEGGLGGGLALDNEQFF.

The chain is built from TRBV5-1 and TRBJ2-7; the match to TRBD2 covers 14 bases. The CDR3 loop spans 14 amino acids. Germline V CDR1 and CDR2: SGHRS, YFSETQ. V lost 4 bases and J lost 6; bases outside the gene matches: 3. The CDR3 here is CASSQGLAGAEQYF. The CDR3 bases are TGCGCCAGCAGCCAGGGACTAGCGGGGGCCGAGCAGTACTTC.

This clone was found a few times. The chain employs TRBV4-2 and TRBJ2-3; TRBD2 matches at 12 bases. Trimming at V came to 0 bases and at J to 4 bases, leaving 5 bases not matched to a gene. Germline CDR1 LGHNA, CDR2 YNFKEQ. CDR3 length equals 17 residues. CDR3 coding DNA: TGTGCCAGCAGCCAAGATTGGCTAGCGGGGGGGCCAGATACGCAGTATTTT. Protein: CASSQDWLAGGPDTQYF.